This TCR beta chain was documented in a study of cytomegalovirus exposure and HLA in healthy donors. Across the study: An earlier analysis found 120 million or so unique TCR beta sequences from approximately 190 million T cells. Study-wide findings and caveats: In a later analysis, V- and J-gene trimming of beta chains associated with a DCLRE1C missense variant, replicated independently.

Regarding this clone: Its antigen remains unidentified.

With V trimmed by 4 bases and J by 3 bases, 8 bases remained unmatched. CDR1 and CDR2 (germline): SGHNT, YYREEE (reference sequence). The CDR3 contains 15 residues. 13 Jbeta primers and 60 Vbeta primers were used for the PCR. Some clones are missing from TCRdb's copy, which holds only in-frame ones; the method was immunoSEQ multiplex PCR. The table for this sample gives 95,000 to 150,000 clones. This receptor was taken from a man between 18 and 29 years old in good health and CMV-seronegative. The chain has TRBV5-4 and TRBJ1-2, with 8 bases identical to TRBD1. The specimen was PBMCs. The CDR3 DNA follows: TGTGCCAGCAGCCCGTTACAGGGGGAATACTATGGCTACACCTTC. It codes for CASSPLQGEYYGYTF. Variable domain in full (rest from reference TRBV5-4 and TRBJ1-2): ETGVTQSPTHLIKTRGQQVTLRCSSQSGHNTVSWYQQALGQGPQFIFQYYREEENGRGNFPPRFSGLQFPNYSSELNVNALELDDSALYLCASSPLQGEYYGYTFGSGTRLTVV.